A selection of T cell receptor beta chains follows, all from one sample in a study of cytomegalovirus exposure and HLA in healthy donors. The data were produced by immunoSEQ multiplex PCR, yet TCRdb's version contains in-frame clones alone and is incomplete. The table has roughly 150,000 clones, over 80% seen once. Sequencing was done on a sample of PBMCs. All receptors derive from a boy aged 2 to 9 in good health and CMV-seronegative. Each CDR3 is given with its conserved first and last residue. The D gene is left open where the match is weak. Clone size, where shown, is once, few, many, or a class for clones that have expanded.

clone size: .; J gene: TRBJ2-1; CDR3 length: 13; V gene: TRBV6-6; D gene: .; CDR3 DNA: TGTGCCGGGGCGGCGAGCTCCTACAATGAGCAGTTCTTC; CDR3 protein: CAGAASSYNEQFF
clone size: .; J gene: TRBJ1-2; CDR3 length: 14; V gene: TRBV9; D gene: .; CDR3 DNA: TGTGCCAGCAGCCAGGACGGGGAAGGTGGTGGCTACACCTTC; CDR3 protein: CASSQDGEGGGYTF
clone size: .; J gene: TRBJ1-1; CDR3 length: 12; V gene: TRBV29-1; D gene: .; CDR3 DNA: TGCAGCGCCCCTGGTGACTCCACTGAAGCTTTCTTT; CDR3 protein: CSAPGDSTEAFF
clone size: .; J gene: TRBJ2-5; CDR3 length: 13; V gene: TRBV30; D gene: .; CDR3 DNA: TGTGCCTGGAGTCGGGGGGCGAGGGAGACCCAGTACTTC; CDR3 protein: CAWSRGARETQYF
clone size: .; J gene: TRBJ1-4; CDR3 length: 14; V gene: TRBV30; D gene: TRBD1; CDR3 DNA: TGTGCCTGGACCCGGACAGGGTCGGATGAAAAACTGTTTTTT; CDR3 protein: CAWTRTGSDEKLFF
clone size: .; J gene: TRBJ1-4; CDR3 length: 16; V gene: TRBV4-3; D gene: .; CDR3 DNA: TGCGCCAGCAGCCAGGAACAGGGAGAGGAGGTCGAAAAACTGTTTTTT; CDR3 protein: CASSQEQGEEVEKLFF
clone size: .; J gene: TRBJ2-7; CDR3 length: 15; V gene: TRBV11-2; D gene: TRBD1; CDR3 DNA: TGTGCCAGCAGCTTAGTCGGACAGGGGATTACCGAGCAGTACTTC; CDR3 protein: CASSLVGQGITEQYF
clone size: .; J gene: TRBJ2-1; CDR3 length: 17; V gene: TRBV5-4; D gene: TRBD2; CDR3 DNA: TGTGCCAGCAGCCCTGGGACTAGCGGGAGGATCTTCAATGAGCAGTTCTTC; CDR3 protein: CASSPGTSGRIFNEQFF
clone size: .; J gene: TRBJ2-3; CDR3 length: 15; V gene: TRBV5-4; D gene: .; CDR3 DNA: TGTGCCAGCAGCAGAGGACAGTCTAGCACAGATACGCAGTATTTT; CDR3 protein: CASSRGQSSTDTQYF
clone size: few; J gene: TRBJ2-5; CDR3 length: 15; V gene: TRBV6-1; D gene: TRBD2; CDR3 DNA: TGTGCCAGCAGTGAAGGGCGGGGGGGGCAAGAGACCCAGTACTTC; CDR3 protein: CASSEGRGGQETQYF
clone size: .; J gene: TRBJ1-2; CDR3 length: 13; V gene: TRBV11-2; D gene: .; CDR3 DNA: TGTGCCAGCAGGGAAACAGGGACCCATGGCTACACCTTC; CDR3 protein: CASRETGTHGYTF
clone size: .; J gene: TRBJ2-5; CDR3 length: 15; V gene: TRBV9; D gene: TRBD1; CDR3 DNA: TGTGCCAGCAGCCCGAGGGGGACAGGGGAAGGGGCCCAGTACTTC; CDR3 protein: CASSPRGTGEGAQYF
clone size: few; J gene: TRBJ2-1; CDR3 length: 12; V gene: TRBV5-1; D gene: .; CDR3 DNA: TGCGCCAGCAGCTTGGAGTTCGGGGAGCAGTTCTTC; CDR3 protein: CASSLEFGEQFF
clone size: .; J gene: TRBJ2-2; CDR3 length: 14; V gene: TRBV11-3; D gene: .; CDR3 DNA: TGTGCCAGCAGCTTAGTTCCAGACACCGGGGAGCTGTTTTTT; CDR3 protein: CASSLVPDTGELFF
clone size: .; J gene: TRBJ2-4; CDR3 length: 11; V gene: TRBV20-1; D gene: TRBD2; CDR3 DNA: TGCAGTGCCCCTAGCGGTTACATTCAGTACTTC; CDR3 protein: CSAPSGYIQYF
clone size: .; J gene: TRBJ2-3; CDR3 length: 17; V gene: TRBV12-5; D gene: .; CDR3 DNA: TGTGCTAGTGGTCCCCCGTCATTCAGGGAAGGGCCAGATACGCAGTATTTT; CDR3 protein: CASGPPSFREGPDTQYF
clone size: .; J gene: TRBJ1-2; CDR3 length: 15; V gene: TRBV14; D gene: .; CDR3 DNA: TGTGCCAGCAGCCATTCTCAATCGGGAGTAGGAGGCTACACCTTC; CDR3 protein: CASSHSQSGVGGYTF
clone size: .; J gene: TRBJ2-1; CDR3 length: 16; V gene: TRBV5-1; D gene: TRBD2; CDR3 DNA: TGCGCCAGCAGCTTATCGGGACTAGGGAGATCCAATGAGCAGTTCTTC; CDR3 protein: CASSLSGLGRSNEQFF
clone size: once; J gene: TRBJ1-4; CDR3 length: 19; V gene: TRBV19; D gene: TRBD1; CDR3 DNA: TGTGCCAGTAGTCCCGGGAGACAGGGATTCGGTCGGACTAATGAAAAACTGTTTTTT; CDR3 protein: CASSPGRQGFGRTNEKLFF
clone size: .; J gene: TRBJ2-2; CDR3 length: 14; V gene: TRBV5-4; D gene: TRBD1; CDR3 DNA: TGTGCCAGCAGCCCCATAGGGGGCCCCGGGGAGCTGTTTTTT; CDR3 protein: CASSPIGGPGELFF
clone size: .; J gene: TRBJ2-3; CDR3 length: 13; V gene: TRBV6-6; D gene: .; CDR3 DNA: TGTGCCAGCAGTTACTCGTACGGGGATACGCAGTATTTT; CDR3 protein: CASSYSYGDTQYF
clone size: .; J gene: TRBJ1-1; CDR3 length: 17; V gene: TRBV19; D gene: TRBD1; CDR3 DNA: TGTGCCAGTAGTCCTCGGACAGGGAAGGGTGGGGGCACTGAAGCTTTCTTT; CDR3 protein: CASSPRTGKGGGTEAFF
clone size: few; J gene: TRBJ1-5; CDR3 length: 15; V gene: TRBV5-6; D gene: .; CDR3 DNA: TGTGCCAGCAGCTTGGAAGGACAGCTTAATCAGCCCCAGCATTTT; CDR3 protein: CASSLEGQLNQPQHF